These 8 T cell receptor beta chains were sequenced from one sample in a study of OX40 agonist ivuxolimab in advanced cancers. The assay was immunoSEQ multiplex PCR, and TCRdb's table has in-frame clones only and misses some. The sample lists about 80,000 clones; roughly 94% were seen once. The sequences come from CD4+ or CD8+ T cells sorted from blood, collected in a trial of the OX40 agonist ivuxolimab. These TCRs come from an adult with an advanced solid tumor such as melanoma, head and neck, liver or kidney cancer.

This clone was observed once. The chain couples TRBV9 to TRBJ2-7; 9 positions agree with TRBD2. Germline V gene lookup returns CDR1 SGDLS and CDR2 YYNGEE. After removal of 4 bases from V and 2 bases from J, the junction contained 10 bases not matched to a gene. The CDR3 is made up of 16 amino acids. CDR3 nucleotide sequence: TGTGCCAGCAGCCCCCGTGGAGCGGGAGGTACCTACGAGCAGTACTTC. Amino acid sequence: CASSPRGAGGTYEQYF.

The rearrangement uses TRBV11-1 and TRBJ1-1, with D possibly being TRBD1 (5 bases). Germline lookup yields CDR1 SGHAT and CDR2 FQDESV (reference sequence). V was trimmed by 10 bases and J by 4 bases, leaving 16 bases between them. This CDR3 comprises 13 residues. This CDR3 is CATPGRVGTEAFF. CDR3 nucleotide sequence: TGTGCCACCCCCGGCAGGGTGGGCACTGAAGCTTTCTTT.

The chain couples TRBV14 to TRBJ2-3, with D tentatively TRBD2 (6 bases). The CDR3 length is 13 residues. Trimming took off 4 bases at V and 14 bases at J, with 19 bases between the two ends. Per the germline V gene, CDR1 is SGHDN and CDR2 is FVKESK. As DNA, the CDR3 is TGTGCCAGCAGCCTTTGGACTACCCAACCCATGTATTTT. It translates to CASSLWTTQPMYF. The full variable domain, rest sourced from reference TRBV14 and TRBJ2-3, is EAGVTQFPSHSVIEKGQTVTLRCDPISGHDNLYWYRRVMGKEIKFLLHFVKESKQDESGMPNNRFLAERTGGTYSTLKVQPAELEDSGVYFCASSLWTTQPMYFGPGTRLTVL.

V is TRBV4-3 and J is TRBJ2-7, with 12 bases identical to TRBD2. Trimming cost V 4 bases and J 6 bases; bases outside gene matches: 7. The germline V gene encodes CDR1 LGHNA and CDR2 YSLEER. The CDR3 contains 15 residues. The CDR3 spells CASSRGLAGSSEQYF. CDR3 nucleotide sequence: TGCGCCAGCAGCCGCGGACTAGCGGGAAGCTCCGAGCAGTACTTC.

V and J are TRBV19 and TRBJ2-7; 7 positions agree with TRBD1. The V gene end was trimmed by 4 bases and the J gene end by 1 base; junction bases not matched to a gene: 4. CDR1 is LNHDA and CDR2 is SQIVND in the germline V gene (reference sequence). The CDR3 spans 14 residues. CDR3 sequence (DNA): TGTGCCAGTAGTACGGGACAGCGGTCCTACGAGCAGTACTTC. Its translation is CASSTGQRSYEQYF.

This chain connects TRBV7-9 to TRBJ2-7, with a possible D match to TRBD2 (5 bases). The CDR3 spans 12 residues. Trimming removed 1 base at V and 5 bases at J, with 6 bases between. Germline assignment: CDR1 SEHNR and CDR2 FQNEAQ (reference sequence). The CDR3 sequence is CASSLGLNEQYF. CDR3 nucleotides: TGTGCCAGCAGCTTAGGACTAAACGAGCAGTACTTC.

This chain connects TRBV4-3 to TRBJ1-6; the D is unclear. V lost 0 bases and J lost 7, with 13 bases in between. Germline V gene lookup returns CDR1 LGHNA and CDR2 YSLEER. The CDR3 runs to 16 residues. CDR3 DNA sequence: TGCGCCAGCAGCCAAGATGTCCGTGGCACCAATTCACCCCTCCACTTT. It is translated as CASSQDVRGTNSPLHF.

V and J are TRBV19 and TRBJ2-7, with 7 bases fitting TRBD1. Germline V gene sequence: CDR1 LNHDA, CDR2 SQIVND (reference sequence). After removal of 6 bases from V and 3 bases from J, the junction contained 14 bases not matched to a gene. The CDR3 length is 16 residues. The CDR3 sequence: CASSPTEWDRYYEQYF. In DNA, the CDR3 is TGTGCCAGTAGCCCAACCGAATGGGACAGATACTACGAGCAGTACTTC. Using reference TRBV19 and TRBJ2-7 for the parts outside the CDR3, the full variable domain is DGGITQSPKYLFRKEGQNVTLSCEQNLNHDAMYWYRQDPGQGLRLIYYSQIVNDFQKGDIAEGYSVSREKKESFPLTVTSAQKNPTAFYLCASSPTEWDRYYEQYFGPGTRLTVT.